This TCR beta chain was retrieved from a study of T-cell reconstitution after alpha-beta-depleted transplantation in children. General observations from the study: Surviving recipient T cells and thymic progenitors accounted for the high day-60 TCRbeta diversity observed in some patients. Alpha-beta T cells present about two months after transplant were reported to originate from several hundred expanded graft clones. Newly generated T cells supplied most T-cell counts and diversity one year post-transplant.

Regarding this clonotype: Its antigen remains unidentified.

CDR3 length: 15 residues. The V and J ends lost 6 bases and 5 bases, in that order; junction bases with no gene match: 8. TCRbeta library preparation incorporated unique molecular identifiers. Each CDR3 protein gets one entry after TCRdb re-called the PCR reads with MiXCR. The sample yields around 800,000 distinct CDR3 sequences, roughly 15% seen once. This material consisted of PBMCs, mostly from graft donor cells, taken 360 days after TCRalphabeta/CD19-depleted stem cell transplant. This TCR was recovered from a male patient between 10 and 17 years old who had a stem cell transplant for acute lymphoblastic leukemia, so the T cells may come from the graft donor. The chain has TRBV12-3 or TRBV12-4 and TRBJ2-2; 8 nucleotides match TRBD1. CDR3 region: CASRGRTGRTGELFF. The CDR3 DNA follows: TGTGCCAGCAGGGGCCGGACAGGGCGGACCGGGGAGCTGTTTTTT.